This T cell receptor (beta chain) came from a study of blood T cell repertoires in COVID-19 (TCRdb year 2020). Regarding the complete study: The collaborator samples originated in the United States, Italy and Spain and spanned the acute and convalescent phases of COVID-19. The prospective study material was composed of cDNA or gDNA derived from T cells, B-cell-depleted T cells, or PBMCs. The dataset comprised deeply sampled blood TCRbeta repertoires from subjects exposed to, actively infected with, or recovered from COVID-19. The repertoires were made available in a free public database intended to serve as a resource for research on the immune response to SARS-CoV-2. Samples were obtained from the ongoing ImmuneRACE study (first 160 participants) and from about 1,300 subjects provided by 6 global collaborators. Nearly every sample came with metadata listing a de-identified subject ID, COVID-19 status, age in years and sex. Where available, HLA class I and class II types were taken from metadata supplied by the sample provider and were not determined by assay-based typing. Overall study outcomes, separate from this receptor: How much clinical and demographic metadata was included differed by source and by participant, and the metadata was provided uncurated.

A remark on this clone: Its recognized antigen is unknown. No base qualities exist here, and no much larger clone lies one base off it.

The cysteine opens and the phenylalanine closes a CDR3 of 12 amino acids. Only the CDR3 part of the read is kept: 36 bases, read in frame from the first base. Based on the germline V gene, the CDR1 and CDR2 sequences are MNHEY and SVGAGI. V is shortened by 6 bases, J by 5 bases, and the region joining them spans 8 bases. At one collaborating source in Seattle, patients were enrolled during active infection and were followed longitudinally through the course of disease. Whole blood was collected in K2EDTA tubes by collaborating institutions according to the institutions' own protocols. For TCRbeta analysis, collaborator samples were shipped as frozen whole blood, as isolated PBMCs, or as DNA extracted from either sample type. The immunoSEQ Assay, a bias-controlled multiplex PCR, was used to amplify TCRbeta CDR3 regions from genomic DNA. Concerning the study's data processing: Nucleated cell counts per sample were estimated from amplification of reference gene primers within the assay. To quantify the absolute abundance of each unique TCRbeta CDR3 rearrangement, sequence reads were collapsed and filtered. For each sample, productive Simpson clonality was calculated as the square root of Simpson's diversity index across productive rearrangements. Not all clones reach the TCRdb copy of this immuneACCESS table, which keeps in-frame sequences only. Checked studies attribute under half of the gap to unresolved V genes and leave the rest unexplained. D and trimming come from the DNA, and the V and J calls and clone size come from that table. In this sample the table shows roughly 570,000 clones, 85% to 90% of which occur a single time. The ten most abundant clones make up about 8.2% of the sample.

The sample was peripheral blood. This receptor chain uses TRBV6-5 and TRBJ1-5; the D segment could be TRBD1, given 6 matching bases. This receptor was taken from a woman aged 45-65 years with COVID-19, enrolled during active disease. The DNA sequence is given as TGTGCCAGCAGACAGGGCCATCAGCCCCAGCATTTT. This sequence encodes CASRQGHQPQHF.